These T cell receptor beta chains were read from a single sample in a study of T cells in Graves' hyperthyroidism and ophthalmopathy. TCRdb reanalysed the multiplex PCR reads using MiXCR and keeps one entry per CDR3 protein. The sample carries 350,000 or so distinct CDR3 sequences, 21% recorded once. The sequencing sample was made of blood. These receptors came from a woman in her forties or fifties with Graves' hyperthyroidism. CDR3s include the opening cysteine and the closing phenylalanine or tryptophan. D genes are given only for firm matches. The listing skips clone size in some rows; elsewhere it reads once, few, many or a size class.

cdr3_aa: CASSPDEDRGEKLFF
cdr3_nt: TGTGCCAGCTCACCTGATGAGGACAGGGGTGAAAAACTGTTTTTT
v_call: TRBV18
clone_size: many
d_call: TRBD1
j_call: TRBJ1-4

cdr3_aa: CASSYSNQSRGTHQPQHF
cdr3_nt: TGTGCCAGCAGTTACTCGAATCAAAGTAGGGGTACCCATCAGCCCCAGCATTTT
v_call: TRBV6-5
clone_size: -
d_call: -
j_call: TRBJ1-5

cdr3_aa: CASSVGTRAYNEQFF
cdr3_nt: TGTGCCAGCAGTGTGGGGACTAGGGCTTACAATGAGCAGTTCTTC
v_call: TRBV6-1
clone_size: many
d_call: TRBD2
j_call: TRBJ2-1

cdr3_aa: CASSFGGAGNTEAFF
cdr3_nt: TGTGCCAGCAGCTTCGGGGGGGCAGGGAACACTGAAGCTTTCTTT
v_call: TRBV11-2
clone_size: many
d_call: -
j_call: TRBJ1-1

cdr3_aa: CASRERGAEQFF
cdr3_nt: TGTGCCAGCAGAGAGCGGGGGGCAGAGCAGTTCTTC
v_call: TRBV2
clone_size: many
d_call: TRBD2
j_call: TRBJ2-1

cdr3_aa: CASSRAKGVDEQYF
cdr3_nt: TGTGCCAGCAGTCGCGCCAAGGGAGTCGACGAGCAGTACTTC
v_call: TRBV6-1
clone_size: many
d_call: -
j_call: TRBJ2-7

cdr3_aa: CASSATGGNQPQHF
cdr3_nt: TGTGCCAGCAGCGCGACCGGTGGCAATCAGCCCCAGCATTTT
v_call: TRBV9
clone_size: many
d_call: -
j_call: TRBJ1-5

cdr3_aa: CASSSVWTGLVEQYF
cdr3_nt: TGTGCCAGCAGCAGCGTTTGGACAGGGTTGGTCGAGCAGTACTTC
v_call: TRBV7-2
clone_size: many
d_call: TRBD1
j_call: TRBJ2-7

cdr3_aa: CAISEARGTDQPQHF
cdr3_nt: TGTGCCATCAGTGAAGCCAGGGGAACTGATCAGCCCCAGCATTTT
v_call: TRBV10-3
clone_size: many
d_call: -
j_call: TRBJ1-5

cdr3_aa: CASSEIGGRALTGELFF
cdr3_nt: TGTGCCAGCAGTGAAATTGGCGGGAGGGCGTTAACCGGGGAGCTGTTTTTT
v_call: TRBV2
clone_size: many
d_call: TRBD2
j_call: TRBJ2-2

cdr3_aa: CASSYSMTSGDLSYEQYF
cdr3_nt: TGTGCCAGCAGTTACTCAATGACTAGCGGGGACCTCTCCTACGAGCAGTACTTC
v_call: TRBV6-2/TRBV6-3
clone_size: many
d_call: TRBD2
j_call: TRBJ2-7

cdr3_aa: CASSVELRTAGNTIYF
cdr3_nt: TGTGCCAGCAGCGTAGAACTTAGGACGGCTGGAAACACCATATATTTT
v_call: TRBV9
clone_size: -
d_call: -
j_call: TRBJ1-3

cdr3_aa: CASSLPGRERSYEQYF
cdr3_nt: TGTGCCAGCAGTTTACCAGGGAGGGAACGGTCCTACGAGCAGTACTTC
v_call: TRBV28
clone_size: many
d_call: TRBD2
j_call: TRBJ2-7

cdr3_aa: CASSSGTGKYGYTF
cdr3_nt: TGTGCCAGCAGCTCCGGGACAGGGAAATATGGCTACACCTTC
v_call: TRBV3-1
clone_size: many
d_call: TRBD1
j_call: TRBJ1-2

cdr3_aa: CASSRTSGSTEQFF
cdr3_nt: TGTGCCAGCAGCCGGACTAGCGGGAGTACTGAGCAGTTCTTC
v_call: TRBV3-1
clone_size: -
d_call: TRBD2
j_call: TRBJ2-1

cdr3_aa: CASRPQVAGGDSPLHF
cdr3_nt: TGTGCCAGCAGGCCCCAAGTGGCAGGGGGGGACTCACCCCTCCACTTT
v_call: TRBV28
clone_size: few
d_call: TRBD1
j_call: TRBJ1-6

cdr3_aa: CASSYGREGHETQYF
cdr3_nt: TGTGCCAGCAGTTACGGGCGGGAGGGCCACGAGACCCAGTACTTC
v_call: TRBV6-5
clone_size: -
d_call: TRBD2
j_call: TRBJ2-5

cdr3_aa: CASSPRDRQLGNSPLHF
cdr3_nt: TGTGCCAGCAGTCCCCGGGACAGACAACTTGGGAATTCACCCCTCCACTTT
v_call: TRBV6-1
clone_size: -
d_call: TRBD1
j_call: TRBJ1-6

cdr3_aa: CSAVPASRGSTDTQYF
cdr3_nt: TGCAGTGCTGTCCCCGCTAGCCGGGGGAGCACAGATACGCAGTATTTT
v_call: TRBV20-1
clone_size: many
d_call: -
j_call: TRBJ2-3

cdr3_aa: CAQGLTDTQYF
cdr3_nt: TGTGCCCAGGGACTCACAGATACGCAGTATTTT
v_call: TRBV30
clone_size: many
d_call: -
j_call: TRBJ2-3

cdr3_aa: CASSLAAHTGELFF
cdr3_nt: TGTGCCAGCAGCTTGGCCGCACACACCGGGGAGCTGTTTTTT
v_call: TRBV11-2
clone_size: many
d_call: -
j_call: TRBJ2-2

cdr3_aa: CASSLAGGSSEQFF
cdr3_nt: TGTGCCAGCAGCTTAGCGGGGGGGAGTAGTGAGCAGTTCTTC
v_call: TRBV7-6
clone_size: many
d_call: TRBD2
j_call: TRBJ2-1

cdr3_aa: CASSSRDRTEAFF
cdr3_nt: TGTGCCAGCAGTTCTAGAGACAGGACTGAAGCTTTCTTT
v_call: TRBV12-3/TRBV12-4
clone_size: many
d_call: -
j_call: TRBJ1-1

cdr3_aa: CATRRGTGELFF
cdr3_nt: TGTGCCACCCGCCGGGGCACCGGGGAGCTGTTTTTT
v_call: TRBV27
clone_size: many
d_call: -
j_call: TRBJ2-2

cdr3_aa: CASSDHAGTGFQPQHF
cdr3_nt: TGTGCCAGCAGTGACCACGCAGGGACAGGTTTTCAGCCCCAGCATTTT
v_call: TRBV6-1
clone_size: -
d_call: TRBD1
j_call: TRBJ1-5